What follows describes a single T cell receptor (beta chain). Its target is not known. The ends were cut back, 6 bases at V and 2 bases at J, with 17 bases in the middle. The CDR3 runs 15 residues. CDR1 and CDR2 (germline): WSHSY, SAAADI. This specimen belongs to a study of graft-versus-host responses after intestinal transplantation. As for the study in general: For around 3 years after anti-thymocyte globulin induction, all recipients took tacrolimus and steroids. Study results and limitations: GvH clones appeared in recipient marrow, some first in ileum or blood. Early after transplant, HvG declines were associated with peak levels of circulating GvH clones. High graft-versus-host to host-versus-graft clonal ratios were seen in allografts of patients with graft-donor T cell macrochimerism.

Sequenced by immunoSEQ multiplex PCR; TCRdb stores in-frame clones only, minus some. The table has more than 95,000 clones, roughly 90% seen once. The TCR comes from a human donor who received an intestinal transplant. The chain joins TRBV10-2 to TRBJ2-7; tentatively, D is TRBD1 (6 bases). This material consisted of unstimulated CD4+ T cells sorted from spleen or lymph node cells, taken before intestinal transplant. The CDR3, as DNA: TGCGCCAGCAGAGATAGACAGGCCGGGACCTACGAGCAGTACTTC. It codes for CASRDRQAGTYEQYF.